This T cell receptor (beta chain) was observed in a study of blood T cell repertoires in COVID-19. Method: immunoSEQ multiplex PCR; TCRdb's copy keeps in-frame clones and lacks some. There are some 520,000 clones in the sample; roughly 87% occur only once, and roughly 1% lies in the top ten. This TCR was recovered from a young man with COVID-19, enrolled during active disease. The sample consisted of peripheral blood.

The CDR3 protein is CASSPGRATEAFF. Here the CDR3 DNA reads TGTGCCAGCTCACCCGGGAGAGCCACTGAAGCTTTCTTT. This sequence joins TRBV9 and TRBJ1-1; D unclear. CDR1 and CDR2 from the germline V gene are SGDLS and YYNGEE. This CDR3 contains 13 residues. V was trimmed by 7 bases and J by 4 bases, leaving 14 bases between them.